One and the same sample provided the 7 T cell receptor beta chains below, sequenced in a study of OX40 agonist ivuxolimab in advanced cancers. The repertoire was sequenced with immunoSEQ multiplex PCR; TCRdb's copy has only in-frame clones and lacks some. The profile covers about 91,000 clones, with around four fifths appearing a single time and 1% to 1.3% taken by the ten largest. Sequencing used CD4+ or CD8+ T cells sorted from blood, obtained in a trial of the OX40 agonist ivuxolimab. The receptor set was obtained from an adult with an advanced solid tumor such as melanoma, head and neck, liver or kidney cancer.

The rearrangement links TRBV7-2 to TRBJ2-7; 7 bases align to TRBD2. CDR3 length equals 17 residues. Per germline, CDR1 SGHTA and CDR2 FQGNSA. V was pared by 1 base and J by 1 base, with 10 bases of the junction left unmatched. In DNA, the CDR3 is TGTGCCAGCAGCTTAGGAGCGGGGCCGGGCAGTTCCTACGAGCAGTACGTC. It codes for CASSLGAGPGSSYEQYV.

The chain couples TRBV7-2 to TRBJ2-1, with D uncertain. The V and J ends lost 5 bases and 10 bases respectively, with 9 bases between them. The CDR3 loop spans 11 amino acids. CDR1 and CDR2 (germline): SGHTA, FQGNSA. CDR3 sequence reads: CASSPLREQFF. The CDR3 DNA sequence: TGTGCCAGCAGCCCTTTAAGGGAGCAGTTCTTC. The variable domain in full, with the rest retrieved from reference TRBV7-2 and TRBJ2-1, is GAGVSQSPSNKVTEKGKDVELRCDPISGHTALYWYRQSLGQGLEFLIYFQGNSAPDKSGLPSDRFSAERTGGSVSTLTIQRTQQEDSAVYLCASSPLREQFFGPGTRLTVL.

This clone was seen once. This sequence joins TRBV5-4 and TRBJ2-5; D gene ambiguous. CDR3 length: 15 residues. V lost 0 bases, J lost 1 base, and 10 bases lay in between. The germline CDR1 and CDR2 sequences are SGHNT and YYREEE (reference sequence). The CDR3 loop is CASSLAKGSQETQYF. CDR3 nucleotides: TGTGCCAGCAGCTTGGCCAAGGGCAGCCAAGAGACCCAGTACTTC.

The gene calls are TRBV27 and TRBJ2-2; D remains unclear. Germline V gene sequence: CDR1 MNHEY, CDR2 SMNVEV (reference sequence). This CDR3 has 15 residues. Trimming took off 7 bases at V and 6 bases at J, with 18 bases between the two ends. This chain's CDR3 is CASKLWQSTAGELFF. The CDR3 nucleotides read TGTGCCAGCAAATTGTGGCAGAGTACTGCCGGGGAGCTGTTTTTT.

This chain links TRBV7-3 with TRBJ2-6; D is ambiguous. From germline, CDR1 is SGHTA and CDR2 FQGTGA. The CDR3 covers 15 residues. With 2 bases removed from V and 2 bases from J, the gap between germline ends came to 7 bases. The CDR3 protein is CASSLGNTGANVLTF. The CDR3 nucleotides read TGTGCCAGCAGCTTAGGGAACACTGGGGCCAACGTCCTGACTTTC.

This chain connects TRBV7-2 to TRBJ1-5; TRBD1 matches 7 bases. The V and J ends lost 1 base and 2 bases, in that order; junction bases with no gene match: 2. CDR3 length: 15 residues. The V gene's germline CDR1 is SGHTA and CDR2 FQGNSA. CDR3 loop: CASSLDGQGNQPQHF. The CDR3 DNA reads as TGTGCCAGCAGCTTAGACGGACAGGGCAATCAGCCCCAGCATTTT. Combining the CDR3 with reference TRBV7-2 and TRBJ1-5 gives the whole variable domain GAGVSQSPSNKVTEKGKDVELRCDPISGHTALYWYRQSLGQGLEFLIYFQGNSAPDKSGLPSDRFSAERTGGSVSTLTIQRTQQEDSAVYLCASSLDGQGNQPQHFGDGTRLSIL.

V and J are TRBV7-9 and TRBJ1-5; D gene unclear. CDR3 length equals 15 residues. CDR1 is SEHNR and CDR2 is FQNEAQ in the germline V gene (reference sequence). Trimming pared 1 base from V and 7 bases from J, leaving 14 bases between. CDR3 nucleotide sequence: TGTGCCAGCAGCTTAGAGGGCAGAAGTAGCCAGCCCCAGCATTTT. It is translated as CASSLEGRSSQPQHF.